The clone carrying this TCR beta chain showed up just a few times. TCRdb processed the 5' RACE reads anew with MiXCR; each CDR3 protein has one entry. The sample records about 81,000 distinct CDR3 sequences, roughly 15% being singletons. Someone pulled total RNA out of unfractionated whole blood. This record belongs to a study of human T cells and chemical hapten exposure. This CDR3 has 17 amino acids. The germline V and J ends were trimmed by 4 bases and 8 bases, with 24 bases remaining between them. CDR1 LGHNA and CDR2 YNFKEQ come from the germline V gene. V is TRBV4-2 and J is TRBJ2-1, with a tentative D call TRBD2 (6 bases). This TCR derives from a female donor in good health. The DNA of the CDR3 is TGTGCCAGCAGCCCAGTGGTAGGAGGGACCCCCTGGGATGAGCAGTTCTTC. This translates into CASSPVVGGTPWDEQFF.